The clone carrying this TCR beta chain was detected ten times or more. What it recognizes is unknown. CDR3 size: 17 residues. The germline V and J ends were trimmed by 3 bases and 3 bases, with 21 bases remaining between them. CDR1 and CDR2 (germline): LNHNV, YYDKDF (reference sequence). The sample is drawn from a study of T cell repertoires in cytomegalovirus infection. Study background: In public TCR beta signatures, there were indications of both CMV infection and matching HLA type.

MiXCR, run by TCRdb on the reads, gives a single entry per CDR3 protein. The sample includes 400,000 to 550,000 distinct CDR3 sequences, about 11% of them seen just once. Study-level points and caveats: HLA-C-restricted, CMV-specific TCR beta clonotypes were dominant ex vivo.

The clonotype comes from a human donor in good health (CMV status not recorded). Some clones in this sample may be carry-over from other donors' samples. V usage is TRBV15 and J usage is TRBJ2-7; D is ambiguous. Sequencing used PBMCs. The CDR3 protein is CATSRPGPERENYEQYF. Here the CDR3 DNA reads TGTGCCACCAGCAGGCCCGGACCCGAAAGGGAAAACTACGAGCAGTACTTC.